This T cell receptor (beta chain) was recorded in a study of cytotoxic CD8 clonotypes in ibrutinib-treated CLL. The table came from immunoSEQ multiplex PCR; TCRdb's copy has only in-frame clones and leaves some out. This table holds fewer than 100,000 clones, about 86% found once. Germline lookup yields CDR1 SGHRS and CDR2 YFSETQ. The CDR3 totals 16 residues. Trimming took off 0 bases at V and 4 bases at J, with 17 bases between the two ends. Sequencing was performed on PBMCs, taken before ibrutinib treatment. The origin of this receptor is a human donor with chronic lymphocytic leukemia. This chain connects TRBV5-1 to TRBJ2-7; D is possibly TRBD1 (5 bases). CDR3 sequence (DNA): TGCGCCAGCAGCTTGGTGTCCCCTGACAGAGGATACGAGCAGTACTTC. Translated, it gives CASSLVSPDRGYEQYF.